This entry concerns a single T cell receptor (beta chain). Its antigen is undetermined. 13 Jbeta primers and 60 Vbeta primers were used for the PCR. Clones were read by immunoSEQ multiplex PCR, and TCRdb kept only the in-frame ones, dropping some. This sample contains about 200,000 clones. The sample is drawn from a study of cytomegalovirus exposure and HLA in healthy donors. Study-wide results and caveats: For TCR beta chains, V- and J-gene trimming was later linked to a missense DCLRE1C variant. Association with HLA alleles at 0.05 false discovery rate was found for around 17,000 TCR beta sequences in a later analysis. What a later analysis reportedly showed was that an Asian-associated ancestry cluster had fewer N-insertions than the roughly 670-donor mean.

CDR1 SEHNR and CDR2 FQNEAQ come from the germline V gene (reference sequence). Between the trimmed V and J ends, which lost 5 bases and 6 bases, there was a span of 17 bases. There are 14 residues in the CDR3. The material sequenced was PBMCs. V gene TRBV7-9 combines with J gene TRBJ2-7; D uncertain. The source of this sequence is a woman in her thirties in good health and CMV-seropositive. The DNA for the CDR3 is TGTGCCAGCAGCCCCGCCCTTGGTATGGCCGAGCAGTACTTC. Its protein is CASSPALGMAEQYF.